The 13 T cell receptor beta chains below all came from one sample that was sequenced in a study of Graves' ophthalmopathy and Graves' hyperthyroidism. For repertoire sequencing, the TCR beta CDR3 regions were amplified from RNA transcripts. HTBI primers were employed in first-round RT-PCR, then a second-round multiplex PCR followed. TCRdb re-derived calls from the multiplex PCR reads in MiXCR, one entry per CDR3 protein. The data hold 170,000 or so distinct CDR3 sequences, with around two fifths observed a single time. The sequencing sample was made of peripheral blood. The receptors were sampled from a middle-aged woman with Graves' ophthalmopathy.

The chain links TRBV19 to TRBJ1-1; D not certain. Trimming removed 3 bases from V and 1 base from J, with 9 bases in between. CDR3 length equals 14 residues. Germline V lookup: CDR1 LNHDA, CDR2 SQIVND (reference sequence). CDR3 nucleotides: TGTGCCAGTAGTATCGGACGAGGGAACACTGAAGCTTTCTTT. It encodes CASSIGRGNTEAFF.

CDR3 residues: CASSLGGELKTYEQYF. The CDR3 DNA reads TGTGCCAGCAGCTTAGGAGGAGAGCTAAAAACCTACGAGCAGTACTTC. The chain couples TRBV11-2 to TRBJ2-7; D uncertain. Germline CDR1 is SGHAT and CDR2 is FQNNGV. V was cut by 1 base and J by 2 bases, with 15 bases left in between. CDR3 length: 16 amino acids. The whole variable domain, filled in from reference TRBV11-2 and TRBJ2-7, reads EAGVAQSPRYKIIEKRQSVAFWCNPISGHATLYWYQQILGQGPKLLIQFQNNGVVDDSQLPKDRFSAERLKGVDSTLKIQPAKLEDSAVYLCASSLGGELKTYEQYFGPGTRLTVT.

The rearrangement uses TRBV12-3 or TRBV12-4 and TRBJ1-5; TRBD1 aligns across 10 bases. This CDR3 is 15 amino acids long. Trimming removed 5 bases from V and 3 bases from J; junction bases left unmatched: 4. The chain's CDR3 is CASSLTGGPNQPQHF. The CDR3, as DNA: TGTGCCAGCAGTCTGACAGGGGGCCCCAATCAGCCCCAGCATTTT.

The rearrangement links TRBV7-6 to TRBJ2-2, with 16 bases aligning to TRBD2. This CDR3 comprises 20 residues. Germline loops: CDR1 SGHVS, CDR2 FNYEAQ. DNA for the CDR3: TGTGGGGTTGGACGTGACTCCGGGACTAGCGGGAGGGGGAACACCGGGGAGCTGTTTTTT. Translation: CGVGRDSGTSGRGNTGELFF.

Note on this clonotype: Its ends do not fully match the called genes, so a read error is possible. The CDR3 is CASSLEAGTEAFF. Here the CDR3 DNA reads TGCGCCAGCAGCTTGGAGGCAGGCACTGAAGCTTTCTTT. The rearrangement uses TRBV19 and TRBJ1-1; no firm D call. The germline V gene has CDR1 LNHDA and CDR2 SQIVND (reference sequence). This CDR3 comprises 13 residues.

This clonotype was detected many times. The CDR3 sequence: CASSLAGSYNEQFF. CDR3 coding DNA: TGTGCCAGCAGCTTAGCGGGCTCCTACAATGAGCAGTTCTTC. The chain is built from TRBV7-8 and TRBJ2-1; D gene unclear. V was shortened by 0 bases and J by 0 bases, with 3 bases between the two germline ends. The CDR3 consists of 14 residues. Germline CDR1 and CDR2: SGHVS and FQNEAQ.

The chain is built from TRBV6-5 and TRBJ2-7; perhaps TRBD1 as D (5 bases). The V and J ends lost 0 bases and 1 base respectively, with 10 bases between them. This CDR3 is 15 amino acids long. Germline assignment: CDR1 MNHEY and CDR2 SVGAGI. CDR3 DNA: TGTGCCAGCAGTTACTCGATTCGACAGTCCTACGAGCAGTACTTC. It encodes CASSYSIRQSYEQYF.

This clonotype has at least ten counts. The gene calls are TRBV2 and TRBJ1-5; 8 nucleotides align to TRBD1. Per germline, CDR1 SNHLY and CDR2 FYNNEI. Trimming at V came to 1 base and at J to 7 bases, leaving 9 bases not matched to a gene. This CDR3 is built from 16 residues. This chain's CDR3 is CASSEGLGQGFQPQHF. In DNA form, the CDR3 reads TGTGCCAGCAGTGAAGGACTCGGACAGGGATTCCAGCCCCAGCATTTT. The variable domain in full, completed from reference TRBV2 and TRBJ1-5, reads EPEVTQTPSHQVTQMGQEVILRCVPISNHLYFYWYRQILGQKVEFLVSFYNNEISEKSEIFDDQFSVERPDGSNFTLKIRSTKLEDSAMYFCASSEGLGQGFQPQHFGDGTRLSIL.

This clonotype was picked up many times. The chain joins TRBV7-2 to TRBJ2-7, with unresolved D. Germline CDR1 and CDR2: SGHTA and FQGNSA. The CDR3 extends over 13 amino acids. V shed 1 base and J shed 7 bases, with 11 bases lying between them. The DNA of the CDR3 is TGTGCCAGCAGCTTAGGGCCAAGCCGGGAGCAGTACTTC. Protein sequence: CASSLGPSREQYF.

This chain connects TRBV12-3 or TRBV12-4 to TRBJ1-1; no clear D gene. V lost 5 bases, J lost 2 bases, and 12 bases lay in between. The CDR3 length is 14 residues. CDR3 coding DNA: TGTGCCAGCAGTCCCGGGCGGTACAACACTGAAGCTTTCTTT. It encodes CASSPGRYNTEAFF.

This sequence joins TRBV3-1 and TRBJ1-1; the D is unclear. The germline V gene encodes CDR1 LGHDT and CDR2 YNNKEL (reference sequence). V was cut by 0 bases and J by 2 bases, with 10 bases left in between. CDR3 size: 15 residues. The CDR3 DNA reads as TGTGCCAGCAGCCAAGATGTGCGGTTTAACACTGAAGCTTTCTTT. It translates to CASSQDVRFNTEAFF.

In this sample, this clonotype turned up many times. The chain uses TRBV6-5 and TRBJ1-6; a possible D gene is TRBD1 (5 bases). In germline, CDR1 is MNHEY, CDR2 SVGAGI. V lost 4 bases, J lost 7 bases, and 14 bases lay in between. CDR3 length equals 15 residues. Here the CDR3 DNA reads TGTGCCAGCAGTTCGTTCTCGGGGGGAAATTCACCCCTCCACTTT. Residues: CASSSFSGGNSPLHF.

The sample holds many counts of this clonotype. This chain uses TRBV28 with TRBJ2-7; D not resolved. V was clipped by 7 bases and J by 2 bases, with 6 bases between them. Germline CDR1 is MDHEN and CDR2 is SYDVKM. The CDR3 covers 11 residues. CDR3 protein: CASTKTYEQYF. CDR3 sequence (DNA): TGTGCCAGCACCAAAACCTACGAGCAGTACTTC.